This T cell receptor (beta chain) is drawn from a study of regulatory T cells in long-lasting Graves disease. Whole-study context: Over-5-year antithyroid drug use with positive TSH receptor antibodies defined persistent Graves' disease in the study.

Arm-PCR of CDR3 regions with iRepertoire HTBI primers generated TCR beta libraries. TCRdb reanalysed the multiplex PCR reads using MiXCR and keeps one entry per CDR3 protein. The table shows 500,000 to 700,000 distinct CDR3 sequences, with around 30% occurring only once. The germline V gene has CDR1 SGHRS and CDR2 YFSETQ. The V end lost 0 bases, the J end lost 3 bases, and 24 bases lay between the germline ends. The CDR3 contains 19 residues. Sample time point: persistent/refractory GD, antithyroid drugs over 5 years with positive TRAb. There was RNA extracted from PBMCs, and the TCR library was made from it.

The sequenced sample was peripheral blood mononuclear cells (PBMCs), obtained when the disease was refractory, from a patient treated with antithyroid drugs. The J gene is TRBJ2-5, the V gene TRBV5-1, with D perhaps matching TRBD1 (6 bases). The clonotype comes from a female donor with Graves disease. CDR3 region: CASSLEHSNRVGGKETQYF. CDR3 bases: TGCGCCAGCAGCTTGGAACACTCGAACAGGGTTGGGGGCAAAGAGACCCAGTACTTC.